This TCR beta chain was documented in a study of T cells in Graves' hyperthyroidism and ophthalmopathy (dated by TCRdb to the late 2010s). Study-level background: Peripheral blood was sampled at the time of initial diagnosis, prior to any treatment. Following sampling, methimazole starting at 30 mg daily was given to hyperthyroidism patients, and high-dose intravenous methylprednisolone was given to ophthalmopathy patients. For training and testing, the 100 or so patients in the discovery cohort were randomly divided in a 7:3 ratio. Prospective prediction of ophthalmopathy was tested in an independent validation cohort of 18 hyperthyroidism patients and 17 patients who later progressed to ophthalmopathy. To identify TCR V-J signatures that set the groups apart, the researchers used a discovery cohort of about a hundred patients, made up of 40 to 45 with Graves' ophthalmopathy and 55 to 65 with stable Graves' hyperthyroidism. The study also compared thyroid tissue and blood T-cell repertoires from about 6 Graves' hyperthyroidism patients. TCR Vbeta CDR3 sequencing of 140 or so peripheral blood samples (roughly 43 ophthalmopathy, about 74 hyperthyroidism and roughly 17 progressor patients) is reported in the paper. Study-level results and caveats: In validation, progression to ophthalmopathy was predicted by the model with 70.59% sensitivity and roughly 72% specificity, a median of around 5.9 months before onset. A model built on a 13 V-J signature distinguished ophthalmopathy from stable hyperthyroidism, reaching around 88% sensitivity and about 81% specificity in cross-validation and 80%/75% in testing. Sample size was not statistically predetermined, and blinding of investigators to group allocation was not performed. Most expanded thyroid clonotypes (frequency above 0.001) were also found in blood, which suggests that blood repertoires may mirror thyroid immune responses.

This clonotype occurred a few times. Its target antigen remains unknown. It has no much larger one-base neighbor in the sample; base qualities were not kept. Ophthalmopathy patients had moderately to severely active disease, with a Clinical Activity Score of 3 or more, a NOSPECS grade of 4 or more, and a disease duration of less than 3 months. Exclusion was applied to patients with uncontrolled infections, other autoimmune diseases, pregnancy or lactation. Clinical symptoms, serum thyroxine and TRAb, thyroid ultrasound, and orbital computed tomography formed the basis for the diagnoses. Ficoll-Paque density gradient centrifugation was used to isolate PBMCs from 9.5 to 10 ml of fresh peripheral blood. Total RNA was extracted using Trizol reagent, and RNA quality was assessed on an Agilent 2100 Bioanalyzer. The CDR3 has 12 amino acids, counting the end cysteine and phenylalanine. Only CDR3 DNA is held: 36 bases, read in frame from base 1. The germline V gene (reference sequence) specifies MNHEY as CDR1 and SMNVEV as CDR2. V was cut back by 5 bases and J by 6 bases, leaving a gap of 11 bases between them.

The TCR beta CDR3 regions were amplified from the RNA transcripts. The first round of RT-PCR for the TCR CDR3 was performed with the HTBI primer set and the Qiagen OneStep RT-PCR kit. Libraries were constructed in a second round of multiplex PCR, after which size selection and purification were carried out. Sequencing of the libraries was done on an Illumina HiSeq2000 using paired-end 100 bp reads. In the original analysis: Raw data were processed with SOAPnuke, discarding reads with adapters, uncalled bases, mean Phred below 15, or no exact constant-primer or identifier match. High-quality paired reads were merged using COPE v1.2.5, and each unique nucleotide sequence was defined as a clonotype. MiTCR v1.1 was used to align the clonotypes against IMGT TRBV, TRBD and TRBJ reference segments. Analysis was restricted to V-J combinations with a frequency above 0.0001, which covered roughly 99% of repertoires. The TCS score was defined as F50 (clonal expansion) divided by E x V (chaos), with BLOSUM62-based TCRdist calculated between CDR3 peptides within each V-J. Welch's t-statistics and random forest reduced 450 to 600 V-J features to 10 to 15, which were used in a naive Bayes classifier (R e1071). The raw public reads went through TCRdb reprocessing: fastp at Q25, MiXCR clone calling, in-frame beta chains kept. Every distinct CDR3 protein forms one entry, paired with its most common genes and DNA. Here the V and J calls rest on TCRdb's processing, not on the authors' analysis. This sample gives roughly 650,000 distinct CDR3 sequences in total; roughly a sixth of them show up just once. The top ten clonotypes cover roughly 3.4% of the sample.

The chain is encoded by TRBV27 joined to TRBJ2-7; TRBD1 is a weak D gene call, 5 bases matching. Material: blood. The TCR sequence derives from a woman aged 40 to 49 with Graves' ophthalmopathy. The CDR3 here reads CASSPPGLEQYF. The DNA sequence is given as TGTGCCAGCAGTCCCCCAGGGCTCGAGCAGTACTTC.